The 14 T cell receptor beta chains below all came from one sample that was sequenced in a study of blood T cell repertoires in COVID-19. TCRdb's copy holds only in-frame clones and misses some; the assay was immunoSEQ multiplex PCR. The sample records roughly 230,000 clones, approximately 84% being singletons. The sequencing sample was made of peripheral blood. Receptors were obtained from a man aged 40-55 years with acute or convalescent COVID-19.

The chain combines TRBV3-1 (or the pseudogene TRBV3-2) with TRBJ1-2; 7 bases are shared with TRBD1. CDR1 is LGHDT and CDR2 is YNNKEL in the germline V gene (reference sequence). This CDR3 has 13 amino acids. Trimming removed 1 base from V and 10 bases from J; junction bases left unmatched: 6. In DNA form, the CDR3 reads TGTGCCAGCAGCCAAGGAAGGGACAGCCACTACACCTTC. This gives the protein CASSQGRDSHYTF.

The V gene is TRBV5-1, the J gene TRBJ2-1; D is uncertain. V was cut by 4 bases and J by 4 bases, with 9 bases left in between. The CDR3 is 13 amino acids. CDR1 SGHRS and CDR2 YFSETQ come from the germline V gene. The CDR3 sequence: CASSHDGYNEQFF. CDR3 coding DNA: TGCGCCAGCAGCCATGACGGGTACAATGAGCAGTTCTTC.

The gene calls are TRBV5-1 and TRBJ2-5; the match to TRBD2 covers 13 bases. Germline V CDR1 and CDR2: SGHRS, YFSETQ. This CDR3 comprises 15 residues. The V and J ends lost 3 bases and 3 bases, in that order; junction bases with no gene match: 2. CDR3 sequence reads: CASSWGLAGKETQYF. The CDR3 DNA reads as TGCGCCAGCAGCTGGGGACTAGCGGGGAAAGAGACCCAGTACTTC.

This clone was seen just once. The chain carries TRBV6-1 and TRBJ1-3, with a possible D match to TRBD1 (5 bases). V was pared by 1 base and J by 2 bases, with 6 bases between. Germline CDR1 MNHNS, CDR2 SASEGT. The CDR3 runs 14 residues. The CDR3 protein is CASSEVQAGNTIYF. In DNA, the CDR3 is TGTGCCAGCAGTGAAGTACAGGCTGGAAACACCATATATTTT.

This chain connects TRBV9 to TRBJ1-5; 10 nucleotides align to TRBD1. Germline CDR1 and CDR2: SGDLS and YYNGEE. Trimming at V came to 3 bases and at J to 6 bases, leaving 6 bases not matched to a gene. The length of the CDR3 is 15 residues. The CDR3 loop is CASSAGQGRGQPQHF. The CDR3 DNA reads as TGTGCCAGCAGCGCGGGACAGGGGAGGGGTCAGCCCCAGCATTTT.

CDR3 sequence reads: CASRAGGPDTQYF. CDR3 nucleotide sequence: TGCGCCAGCAGGGCGGGGGGGCCGGATACGCAGTATTTT. The J gene is TRBJ2-3, the V gene TRBV5-1; 9 bases align to TRBD2. V was clipped by 5 bases and J by 6 bases; unmatched bases: 4. This CDR3 is built from 13 residues. Germline-derived CDR1 and CDR2 are SGHRS and YFSETQ.

CDR3 nucleotides: TGTGCCAGCAGTGAACGGCTAGCGGCGAACACCGGGGAGCTGTTTTTT. Residues: CASSERLAANTGELFF. The gene calls are TRBV2 and TRBJ2-2, with 7 positions matching TRBD2. The CDR3 extends over 16 amino acids. Germline V lookup: CDR1 SNHLY, CDR2 FYNNEI. Germline trimming cut 2 bases from V and 0 bases from J; bases unmatched to any gene: 3.

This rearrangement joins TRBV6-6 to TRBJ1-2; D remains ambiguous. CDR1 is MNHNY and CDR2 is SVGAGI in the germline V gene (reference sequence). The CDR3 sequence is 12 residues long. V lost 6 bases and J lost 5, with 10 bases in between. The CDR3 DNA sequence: TGTGCCAGCAGCCAACGAGTTTATGGCTACACCTTC. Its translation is CASSQRVYGYTF.

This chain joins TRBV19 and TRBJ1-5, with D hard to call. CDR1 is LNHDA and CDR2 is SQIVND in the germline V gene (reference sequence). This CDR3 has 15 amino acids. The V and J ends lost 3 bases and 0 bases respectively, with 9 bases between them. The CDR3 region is CASSIGAYSNQPQHF. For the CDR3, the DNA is TGTGCCAGTAGTATCGGAGCTTATAGCAATCAGCCCCAGCATTTT.

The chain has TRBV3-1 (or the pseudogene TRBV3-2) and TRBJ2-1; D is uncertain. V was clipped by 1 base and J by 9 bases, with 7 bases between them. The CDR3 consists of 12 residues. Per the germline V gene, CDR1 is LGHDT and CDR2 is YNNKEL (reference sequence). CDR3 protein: CASSQAGREQFF. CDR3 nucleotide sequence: TGTGCCAGCAGCCAAGCGGGTCGTGAGCAGTTCTTC.

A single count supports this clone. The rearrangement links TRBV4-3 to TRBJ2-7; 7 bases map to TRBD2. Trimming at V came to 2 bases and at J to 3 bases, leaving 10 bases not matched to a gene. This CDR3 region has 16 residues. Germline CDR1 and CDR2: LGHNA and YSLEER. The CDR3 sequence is CASSQTPAGGGYEQYF. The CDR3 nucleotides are TGCGCCAGCAGCCAAACCCCGGCTGGGGGGGGCTACGAGCAGTACTTC.

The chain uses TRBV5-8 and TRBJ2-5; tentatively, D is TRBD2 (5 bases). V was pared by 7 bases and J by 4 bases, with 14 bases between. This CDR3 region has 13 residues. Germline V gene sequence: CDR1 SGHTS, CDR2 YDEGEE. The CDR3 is CASGRLGRETQYF. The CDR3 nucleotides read TGTGCCAGCGGAAGACTGGGGAGAGAGACCCAGTACTTC.

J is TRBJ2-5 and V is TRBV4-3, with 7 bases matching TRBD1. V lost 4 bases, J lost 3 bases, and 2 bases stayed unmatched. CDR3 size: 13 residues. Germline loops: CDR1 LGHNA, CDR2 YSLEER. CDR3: CASSLGTEETQYF. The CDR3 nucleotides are TGCGCCAGCAGCCTCGGGACAGAAGAGACCCAGTACTTC.

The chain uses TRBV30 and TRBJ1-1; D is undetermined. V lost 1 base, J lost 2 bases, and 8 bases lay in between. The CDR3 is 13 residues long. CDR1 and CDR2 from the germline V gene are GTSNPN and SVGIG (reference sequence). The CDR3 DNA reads TGTGCCTGGAGTGCTCACATTAACACTGAAGCTTTCTTT. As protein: CAWSAHINTEAFF.